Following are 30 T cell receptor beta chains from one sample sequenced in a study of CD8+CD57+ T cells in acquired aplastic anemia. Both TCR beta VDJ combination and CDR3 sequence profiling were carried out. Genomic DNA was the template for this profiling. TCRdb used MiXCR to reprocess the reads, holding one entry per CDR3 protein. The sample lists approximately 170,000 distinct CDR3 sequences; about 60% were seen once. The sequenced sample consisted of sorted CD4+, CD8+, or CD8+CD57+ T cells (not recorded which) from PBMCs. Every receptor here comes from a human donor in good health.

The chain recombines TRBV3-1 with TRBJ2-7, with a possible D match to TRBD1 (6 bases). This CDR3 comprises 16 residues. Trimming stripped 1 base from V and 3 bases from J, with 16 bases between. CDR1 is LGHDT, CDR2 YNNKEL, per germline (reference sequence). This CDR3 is CASSQAGQGSVYEQYF. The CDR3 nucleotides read TGTGCCAGCAGCCAAGCTGGGCAGGGGAGCGTCTACGAGCAGTACTTC.

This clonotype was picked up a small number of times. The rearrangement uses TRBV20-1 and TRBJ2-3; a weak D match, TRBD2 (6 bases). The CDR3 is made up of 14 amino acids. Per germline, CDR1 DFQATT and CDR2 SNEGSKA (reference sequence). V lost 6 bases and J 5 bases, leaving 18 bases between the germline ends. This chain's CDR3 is CSAPADGGVDTQYF. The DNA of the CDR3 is TGCAGTGCCCCAGCTGACGGGGGAGTAGATACGCAGTATTTT.

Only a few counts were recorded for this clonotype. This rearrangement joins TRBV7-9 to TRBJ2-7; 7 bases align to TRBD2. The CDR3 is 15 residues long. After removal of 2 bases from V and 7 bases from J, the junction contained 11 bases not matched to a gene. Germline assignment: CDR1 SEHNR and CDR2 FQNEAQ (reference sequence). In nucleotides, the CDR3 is TGTGCCAGCAGCTTAATCGGGACCGGGGGGAATGAGCAGTACTTC. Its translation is CASSLIGTGGNEQYF.

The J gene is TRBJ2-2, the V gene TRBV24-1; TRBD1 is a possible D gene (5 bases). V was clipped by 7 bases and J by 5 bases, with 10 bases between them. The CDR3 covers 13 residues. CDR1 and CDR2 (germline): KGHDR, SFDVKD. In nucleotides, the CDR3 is TGTGCCACCAGCTTCAGACAGACCGGGGAGCTGTTTTTT. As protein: CATSFRQTGELFF.

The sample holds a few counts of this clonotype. CDR3 sequence: CASSLNRYSNQPQHF. As DNA, the CDR3 is TGTGCCAGCAGTTTAAACAGGTATAGCAATCAGCCCCAGCATTTT. The genes are TRBV27 and TRBJ1-5, with D perhaps matching TRBD1 (5 bases). V was shortened by 2 bases and J by 0 bases, with 8 bases between the two germline ends. The CDR3 length is 15 residues. Germline-derived CDR1 and CDR2 are MNHEY and SMNVEV (reference sequence).

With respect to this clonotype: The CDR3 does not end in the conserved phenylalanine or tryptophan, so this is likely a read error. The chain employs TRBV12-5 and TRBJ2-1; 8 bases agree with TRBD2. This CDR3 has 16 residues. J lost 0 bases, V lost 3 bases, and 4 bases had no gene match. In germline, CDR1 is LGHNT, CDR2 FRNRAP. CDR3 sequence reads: CASGFQSGSSYNEQFL. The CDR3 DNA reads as TGTGCTAGTGGTTTTCAAAGCGGGAGCTCCTACAATGAGCAGTTCCTC.

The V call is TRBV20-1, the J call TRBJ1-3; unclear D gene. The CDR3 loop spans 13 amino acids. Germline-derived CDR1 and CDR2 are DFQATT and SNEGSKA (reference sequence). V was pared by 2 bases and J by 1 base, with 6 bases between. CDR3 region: CSARPISGNTIYF. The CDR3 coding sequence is TGCAGTGCTAGACCGATTTCTGGAAACACCATATATTTT.

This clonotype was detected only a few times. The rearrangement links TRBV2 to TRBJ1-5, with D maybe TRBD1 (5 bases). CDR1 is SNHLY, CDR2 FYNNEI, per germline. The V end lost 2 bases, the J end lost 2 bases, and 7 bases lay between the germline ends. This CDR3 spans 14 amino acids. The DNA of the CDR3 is TGTGCCAGCAGTGAACAGGGCGGCAATCAGCCCCAGCATTTT. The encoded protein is CASSEQGGNQPQHF.

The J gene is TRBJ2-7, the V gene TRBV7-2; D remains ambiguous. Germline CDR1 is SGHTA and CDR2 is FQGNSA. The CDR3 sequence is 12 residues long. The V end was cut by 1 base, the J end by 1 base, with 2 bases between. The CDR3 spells CASSLVSYEQYF. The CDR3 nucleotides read TGTGCCAGCAGCTTAGTATCCTACGAGCAGTACTTC.

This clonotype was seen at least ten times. CDR3 nucleotides: TGTGCCAGCAGTTCGAGGACGAGCGCTGAGCAGTTCTTC. Translation: CASSSRTSAEQFF. The chain joins TRBV28 to TRBJ2-1; D uncertain. The CDR3 spans 13 residues. V lost 4 bases and J lost 9, with 13 bases in between. Looked up from germline, CDR1 is MDHEN and CDR2 is SYDVKM.

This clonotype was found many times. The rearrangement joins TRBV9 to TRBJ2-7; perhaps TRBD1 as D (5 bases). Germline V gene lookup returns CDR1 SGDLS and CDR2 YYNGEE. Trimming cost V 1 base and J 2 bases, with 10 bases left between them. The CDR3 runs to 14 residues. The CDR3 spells CASSVSGNPYEQYF. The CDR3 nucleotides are TGTGCCAGCAGCGTATCAGGGAACCCCTACGAGCAGTACTTC. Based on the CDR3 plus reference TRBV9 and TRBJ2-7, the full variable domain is DSGVTQTPKHLITATGQRVTLRCSPRSGDLSVYWYQQSLDQGLQFLIQYYNGEERAKGNILERFSAQQFPDLHSELNLSSLELGDSALYFCASSVSGNPYEQYFGPGTRLTVT.

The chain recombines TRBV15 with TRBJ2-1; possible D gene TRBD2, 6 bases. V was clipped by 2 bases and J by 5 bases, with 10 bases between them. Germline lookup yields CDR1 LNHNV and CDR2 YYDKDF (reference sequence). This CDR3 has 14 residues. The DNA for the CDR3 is TGTGCCACCAGCAGAACCAGGGAGGACAATGAGCAGTTCTTC. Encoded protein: CATSRTREDNEQFF.

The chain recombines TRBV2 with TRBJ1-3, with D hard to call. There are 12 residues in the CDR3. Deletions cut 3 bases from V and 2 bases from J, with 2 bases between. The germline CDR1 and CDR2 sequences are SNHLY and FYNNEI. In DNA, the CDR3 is TGTGCCAGCAGTGAGGCTGGAAACACCATATATTTT. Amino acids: CASSEAGNTIYF.

This CDR3 is CASHETPGQGNTDTQYF. In DNA form, the CDR3 reads TGTGCCAGCCATGAGACTCCGGGACAGGGAAACACAGATACGCAGTATTTT. The gene calls are TRBV7-9 and TRBJ2-3, with 9 bases identical to TRBD1. The CDR3 loop spans 17 amino acids. CDR1 and CDR2 (germline): SEHNR, FQNEAQ (reference sequence). V lost 8 bases and J lost 2; bases outside the gene matches: 14.

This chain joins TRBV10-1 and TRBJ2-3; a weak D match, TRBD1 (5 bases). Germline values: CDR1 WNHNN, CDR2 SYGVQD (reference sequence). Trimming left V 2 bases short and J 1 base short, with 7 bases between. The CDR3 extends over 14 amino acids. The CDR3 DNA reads TGCGCCAGCAGTGAGAAGACAGGCACAGATACGCAGTATTTT. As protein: CASSEKTGTDTQYF.

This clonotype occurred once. The CDR3 DNA sequence: TGTGCCAGCAACCAAGGAGGGGATAATTCACCCCTCCACTTT. Protein: CASNQGGDNSPLHF. This rearrangement joins TRBV9 to TRBJ1-6, with TRBD1 as a possible D gene (5 bases). The CDR3 is 14 amino acids. Trimming stripped 6 bases from V and 5 bases from J, with 12 bases between. Germline V lookup: CDR1 SGDLS, CDR2 YYNGEE.

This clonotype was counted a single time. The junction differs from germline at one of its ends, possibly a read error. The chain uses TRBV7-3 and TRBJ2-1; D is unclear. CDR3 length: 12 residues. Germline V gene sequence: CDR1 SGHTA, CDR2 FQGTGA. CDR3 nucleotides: TGTGCCAGCAGTTTAACAACCAGTGAGCAGTTCTTC. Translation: CASSLTTSEQFF.

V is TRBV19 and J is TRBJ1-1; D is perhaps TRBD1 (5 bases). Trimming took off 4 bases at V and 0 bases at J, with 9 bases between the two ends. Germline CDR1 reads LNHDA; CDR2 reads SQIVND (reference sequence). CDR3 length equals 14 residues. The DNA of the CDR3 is TGTGCCAGTAGTACCTCGGGACTGAACACTGAAGCTTTCTTT. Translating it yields CASSTSGLNTEAFF.

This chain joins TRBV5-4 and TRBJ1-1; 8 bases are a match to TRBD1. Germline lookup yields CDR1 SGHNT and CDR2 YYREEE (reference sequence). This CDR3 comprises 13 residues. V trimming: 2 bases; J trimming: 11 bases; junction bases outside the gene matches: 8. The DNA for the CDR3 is TGTGCCAGCAGCTTCACCGGACAGGGAGAGGCTTTCTTT. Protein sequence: CASSFTGQGEAFF.

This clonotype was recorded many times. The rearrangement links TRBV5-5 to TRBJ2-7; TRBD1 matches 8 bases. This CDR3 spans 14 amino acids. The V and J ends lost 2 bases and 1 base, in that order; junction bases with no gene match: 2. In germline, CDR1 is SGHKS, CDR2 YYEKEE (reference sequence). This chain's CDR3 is CASSFDRGSYEQYF. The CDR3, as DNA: TGTGCCAGCAGCTTCGACAGGGGTTCCTACGAGCAGTACTTC. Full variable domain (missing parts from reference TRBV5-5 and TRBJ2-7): DAGVTQSPTHLIKTRGQQVTLRCSPISGHKSVSWYQQVLGQGPQFIFQYYEKEERGRGNFPDRFSARQFPNYSSELNVNALLLGDSALYLCASSFDRGSYEQYFGPGTRLTVT.

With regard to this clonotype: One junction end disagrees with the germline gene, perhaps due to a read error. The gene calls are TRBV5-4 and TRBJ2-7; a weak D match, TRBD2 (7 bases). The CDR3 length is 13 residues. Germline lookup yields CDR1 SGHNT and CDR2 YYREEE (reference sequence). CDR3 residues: CASTLRGGGEQYF. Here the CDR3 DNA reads TGCGCCAGCACCTTGAGGGGAGGGGGCGAGCAGTACTTC. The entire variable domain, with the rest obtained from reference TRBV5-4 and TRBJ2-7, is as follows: ETGVTQSPTHLIKTRGQQVTLRCSSQSGHNTVSWYQQALGQGPQFIFQYYREEENGRGNFPPRFSGLQFPNYSSELNVNALELDDSALYLCASTLRGGGEQYFGPGTRLTVT.

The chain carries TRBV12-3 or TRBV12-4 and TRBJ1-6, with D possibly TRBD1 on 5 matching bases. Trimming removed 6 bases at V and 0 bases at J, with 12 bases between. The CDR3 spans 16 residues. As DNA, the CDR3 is TGTGCCAGCAGCGTAGGGGTTCCCTCCTATAATTCACCCCTCCACTTT. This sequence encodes CASSVGVPSYNSPLHF.

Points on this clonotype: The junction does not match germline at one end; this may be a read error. CDR3 in DNA: TGCGCCAGCAGCCCCGTCCCCCCCTACGAGCAGTACTTC. Amino acid sequence: CASSPVPPYEQYF. The rearrangement joins TRBV5-8 to TRBJ2-7; D unresolved. There are 13 residues in the CDR3. The germline gives CDR1 SGHTS, CDR2 YDEGEE.

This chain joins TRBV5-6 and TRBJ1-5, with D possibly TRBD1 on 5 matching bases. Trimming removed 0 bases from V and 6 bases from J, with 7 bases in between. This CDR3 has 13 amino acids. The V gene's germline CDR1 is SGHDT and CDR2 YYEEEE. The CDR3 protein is CASSLGGSQPQHF. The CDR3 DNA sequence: TGTGCCAGCAGCTTGGGGGGCAGTCAGCCCCAGCATTTT.

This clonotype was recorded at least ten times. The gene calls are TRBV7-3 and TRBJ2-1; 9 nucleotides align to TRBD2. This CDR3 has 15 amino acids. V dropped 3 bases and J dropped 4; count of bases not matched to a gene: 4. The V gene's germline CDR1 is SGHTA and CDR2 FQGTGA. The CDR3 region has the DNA TGTGCCAGCAGCTTGGGCGGGAGGGCTTACAATGAGCAGTTCTTC. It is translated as CASSLGGRAYNEQFF.

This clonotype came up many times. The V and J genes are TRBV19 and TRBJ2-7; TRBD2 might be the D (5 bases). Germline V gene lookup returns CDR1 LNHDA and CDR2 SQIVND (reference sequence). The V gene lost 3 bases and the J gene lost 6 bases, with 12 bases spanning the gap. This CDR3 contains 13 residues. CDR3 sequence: CASSIIRDGEQYF. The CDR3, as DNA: TGTGCCAGTAGTATCATTCGGGATGGCGAGCAGTACTTC.

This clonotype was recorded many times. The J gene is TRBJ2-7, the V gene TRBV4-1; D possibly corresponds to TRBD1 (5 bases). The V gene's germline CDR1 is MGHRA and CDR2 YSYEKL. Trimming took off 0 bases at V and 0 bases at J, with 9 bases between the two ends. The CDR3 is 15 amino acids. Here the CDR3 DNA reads TGCGCCAGCAGCCAAGAGCAGGGCCGCTCCTACGAGCAGTACTTC. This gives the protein CASSQEQGRSYEQYF.

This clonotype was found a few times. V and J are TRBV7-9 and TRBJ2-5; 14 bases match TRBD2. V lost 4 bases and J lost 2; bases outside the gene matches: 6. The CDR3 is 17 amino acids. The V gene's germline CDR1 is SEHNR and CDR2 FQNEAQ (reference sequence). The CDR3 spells CASSSYGLAGGQETQYF. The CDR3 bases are TGTGCCAGCAGCTCCTATGGACTAGCGGGAGGTCAAGAGACCCAGTACTTC.

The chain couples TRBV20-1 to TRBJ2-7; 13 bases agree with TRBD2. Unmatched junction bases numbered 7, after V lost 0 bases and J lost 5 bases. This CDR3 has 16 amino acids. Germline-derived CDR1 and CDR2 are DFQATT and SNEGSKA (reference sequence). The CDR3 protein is CSARDPLAGGRDEQYF. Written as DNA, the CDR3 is TGCAGTGCTAGAGATCCACTAGCGGGAGGGCGGGACGAGCAGTACTTC.

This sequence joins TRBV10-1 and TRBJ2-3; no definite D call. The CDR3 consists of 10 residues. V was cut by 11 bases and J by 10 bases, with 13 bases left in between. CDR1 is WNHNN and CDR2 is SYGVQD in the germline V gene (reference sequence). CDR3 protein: CAAPIIAQYF. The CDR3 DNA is TGCGCCGCCCCAATAATTGCGCAGTATTTT.